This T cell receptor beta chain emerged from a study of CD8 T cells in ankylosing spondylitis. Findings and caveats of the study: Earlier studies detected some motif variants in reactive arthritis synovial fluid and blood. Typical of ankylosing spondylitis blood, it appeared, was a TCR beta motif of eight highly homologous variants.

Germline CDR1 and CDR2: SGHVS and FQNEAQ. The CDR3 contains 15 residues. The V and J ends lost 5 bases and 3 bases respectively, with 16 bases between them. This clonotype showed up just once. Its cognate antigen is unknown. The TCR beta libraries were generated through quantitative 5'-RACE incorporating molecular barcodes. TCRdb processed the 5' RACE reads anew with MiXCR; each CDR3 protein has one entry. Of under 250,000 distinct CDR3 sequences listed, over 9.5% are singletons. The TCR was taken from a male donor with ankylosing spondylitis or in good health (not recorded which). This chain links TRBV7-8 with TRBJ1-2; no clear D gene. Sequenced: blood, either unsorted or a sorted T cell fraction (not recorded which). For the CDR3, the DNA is TGTGCCAGCAGCCAAAGGCAGGACGGCTACTATGGCTACACCTTC. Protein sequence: CASSQRQDGYYGYTF.